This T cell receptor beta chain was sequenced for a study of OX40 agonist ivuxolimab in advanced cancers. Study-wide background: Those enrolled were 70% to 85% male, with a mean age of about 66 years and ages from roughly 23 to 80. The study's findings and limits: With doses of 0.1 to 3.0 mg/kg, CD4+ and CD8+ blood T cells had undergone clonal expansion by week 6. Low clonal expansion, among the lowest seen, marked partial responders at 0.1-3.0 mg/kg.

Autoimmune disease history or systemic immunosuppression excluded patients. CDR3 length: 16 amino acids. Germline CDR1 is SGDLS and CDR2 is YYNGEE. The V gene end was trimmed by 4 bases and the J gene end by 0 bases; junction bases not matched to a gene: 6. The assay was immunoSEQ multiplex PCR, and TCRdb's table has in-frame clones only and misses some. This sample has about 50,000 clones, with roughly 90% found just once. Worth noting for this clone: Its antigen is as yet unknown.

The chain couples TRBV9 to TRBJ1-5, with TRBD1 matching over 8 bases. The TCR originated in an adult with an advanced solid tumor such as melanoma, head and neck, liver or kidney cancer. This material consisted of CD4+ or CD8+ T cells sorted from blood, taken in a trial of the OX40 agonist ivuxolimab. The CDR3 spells CASSPGTGNSNQPQHF. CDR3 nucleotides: TGTGCCAGCAGCCCCGGGACAGGCAATAGCAATCAGCCCCAGCATTTT.